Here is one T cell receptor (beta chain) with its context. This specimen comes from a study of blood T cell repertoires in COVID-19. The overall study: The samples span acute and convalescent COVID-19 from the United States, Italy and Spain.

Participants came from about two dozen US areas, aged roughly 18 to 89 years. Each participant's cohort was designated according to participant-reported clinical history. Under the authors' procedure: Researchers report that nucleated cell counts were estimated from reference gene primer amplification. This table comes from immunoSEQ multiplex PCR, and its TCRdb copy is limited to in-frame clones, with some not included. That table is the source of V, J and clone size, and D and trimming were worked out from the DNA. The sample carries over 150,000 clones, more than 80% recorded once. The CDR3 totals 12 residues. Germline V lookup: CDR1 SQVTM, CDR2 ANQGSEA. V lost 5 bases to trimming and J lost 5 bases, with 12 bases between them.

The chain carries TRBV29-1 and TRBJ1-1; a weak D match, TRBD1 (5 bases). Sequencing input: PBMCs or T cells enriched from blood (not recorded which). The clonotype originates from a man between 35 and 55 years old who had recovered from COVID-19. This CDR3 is CSVNQGRTEAFF. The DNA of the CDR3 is TGCAGCGTTAACCAGGGCCGGACTGAAGCTTTCTTT.